Listed below are T cell receptor beta chains from one sample, sequenced in a study of cytomegalovirus exposure and HLA in healthy donors. Data came from immunoSEQ multiplex PCR; TCRdb stores just in-frame clones and leaves some out. The table lists some 97,000 clones, around 80% of them singletons. Source material: PBMCs. Source of these receptors: a male donor in good health and CMV-seropositive. Each CDR3 is given with its conserved first and last residue.

v_gene	j_gene	CDR3aa
TRBV30	TRBJ2-3	CAWARQGDTQYF
TRBV10-1	TRBJ1-5	CASPGQGNQPQHF
TRBV5-4	TRBJ1-2	CASSLPSSDTYTF
TRBV28	TRBJ1-1	CASSLDRNGEAFF
TRBV7-9	TRBJ2-7	CASSLQGAYEQYF
TRBV11-2	TRBJ2-1	CASSSSQAGGPGEQFF
TRBV9	TRBJ1-1	CASSEGALNTEAFF
TRBV6-6	TRBJ2-1	CASSSLSAYNEQFF
TRBV19	TRBJ1-2	CASRTAFYGYTF
TRBV6-4	TRBJ2-2	CASSEGQANTGELFF
TRBV6-1	TRBJ1-4	CASSERHRKPSEEKLFF
TRBV7-2	TRBJ1-2	CASSPRTWDTNGYTF
TRBV15	TRBJ2-7	CATSGDLAYEQYF
TRBV10-1	TRBJ2-7	CASGDSSYEQYF
TRBV28	TRBJ1-2	CASSSSYGYTF
TRBV15	TRBJ2-7	CATSRGDDSSYEQYF
TRBV4-2	TRBJ2-5	CASSPGLAGGRIETQYF
TRBV11-1	TRBJ2-5	CASSPNRAGGRETQYF
TRBV11-2	TRBJ1-6	CASSTHRAANSPLHF
TRBV7-9	TRBJ2-2	CASSVTGLYGGELFF
TRBV2	TRBJ1-6	CAGRARGYSPLHF
TRBV30	TRBJ1-4	CAWSHGGTGSEKLFF
TRBV18	TRBJ1-1	CASSPGTEDEAFF
TRBV18	TRBJ1-5	CASSPGQANQPQHF
TRBV4-3	TRBJ1-5	CASSHGTENQPQHF
TRBV19	TRBJ1-6	CASTGTGSASYNSPLHF
TRBV7-8	TRBJ2-7	CASSFGDYEQYF
TRBV30	TRBJ1-1	CAWSSGQGEAFF
TRBV5-4	TRBJ2-3	CASTLTSTSTDTQYF
TRBV5-5	TRBJ2-2	CASSLWVEGTGELFF
TRBV5-1	TRBJ2-2	CASSFTGTSTGELFF
TRBV7-8	TRBJ1-2	CASSFQTANYGYTF
TRBV19	TRBJ1-5	CASSMGTGFNQPQHF
TRBV28	TRBJ2-7	CASSPSGTPYEQYF
TRBV7-9	TRBJ1-2	CASRGTGGYTF
TRBV7-8	TRBJ2-5	CASTRDRGSETQYF
TRBV7-8	TRBJ1-4	CASRPDRADEKLFF
TRBV13	TRBJ2-2	CASSLRSTGGTGELFF
TRBV7-8	TRBJ1-1	CASSLDRRTEAFF
TRBV29-1	TRBJ2-1	CSVDAPGAGGRYNEQFF
TRBV10-3	TRBJ2-7	CAISETGQGTDEQYF
TRBV7-2	TRBJ1-1	CASSGQGPGTEAFF
TRBV11-3	TRBJ2-6	CASSSQTGRATGANVLTF
TRBV6-1	TRBJ2-7	CASSPGQGIYEQYF
TRBV7-7	TRBJ2-7	CASSLGDGSSYEQYF
TRBV28	TRBJ2-3	CASSSPGSTDTQYF